A selection of T cell receptor beta chains follows, all from one sample in a study of control samples from healthy donors and cancer patients. Method: immunoSEQ multiplex PCR; TCRdb's copy keeps in-frame clones and lacks some. The sample includes 150,000 to 200,000 clones, roughly 94% of them seen just once. Sequenced sample: blood. The receptor source for this set is a woman aged 40-49 years in good health. Both conserved end residues are part of each CDR3. Each record gives: J gene, clone size, D gene, V gene, CDR3 protein, CDR3 DNA. A D gene is named only where the DNA matches it firmly. The size of a clone is reported for some rows only, either as once, few or many, or as a class for expanded clones.

J gene: TRBJ2-7; clone size: once; D gene: NA; V gene: TRBV27; CDR3 protein: CASSFLHSSYEQYF; CDR3 DNA: TGTGCCAGCAGTTTCCTCCACAGCTCCTACGAGCAGTACTTC
J gene: TRBJ1-2; clone size: NA; D gene: TRBD1; V gene: TRBV7-8; CDR3 protein: CASSSLGDRIYGYTF; CDR3 DNA: TGTGCCAGCAGCTCCCTCGGGGACAGGATTTATGGCTACACCTTC
J gene: TRBJ2-2; clone size: NA; D gene: TRBD2; V gene: TRBV7-3; CDR3 protein: CASSLNPAGGGRTGELFF; CDR3 DNA: TGTGCCAGCAGCTTAAACCCTGCCGGCGGGGGGCGTACCGGGGAGCTGTTTTTT
J gene: TRBJ2-5; clone size: NA; D gene: NA; V gene: TRBV7-2; CDR3 protein: CASSLMGIETQYF; CDR3 DNA: TGTGCCAGCAGCTTAATGGGTATAGAGACCCAGTACTTC
J gene: TRBJ1-4; clone size: once; D gene: NA; V gene: TRBV5-6; CDR3 protein: CASSSSGRVKEKLFF; CDR3 DNA: TGTGCCAGCAGCTCCTCCGGGAGGGTTAAAGAAAAACTATTTTTT
J gene: TRBJ2-2; clone size: once; D gene: NA; V gene: TRBV7-2; CDR3 protein: CASSLFRGVNTGELFF; CDR3 DNA: TGTGCCAGCAGCTTATTCCGCGGGGTTAACACCGGGGAGCTGTTTTTT
J gene: TRBJ1-1; clone size: NA; D gene: NA; V gene: TRBV28; CDR3 protein: CASSLLSVGNTEAFF; CDR3 DNA: TGTGCCAGCAGTTTATTATCGGTGGGGAACACTGAAGCTTTCTTT
J gene: TRBJ2-7; clone size: once; D gene: NA; V gene: TRBV19; CDR3 protein: CASTPGTTSYEQYF; CDR3 DNA: TGTGCCAGCACACCCGGGACGACTTCCTACGAGCAGTACTTC
J gene: TRBJ1-5; clone size: NA; D gene: NA; V gene: TRBV19; CDR3 protein: CASSISLGQGFQPQHF; CDR3 DNA: TGTGCCAGTAGTATATCTCTGGGCCAGGGGTTTCAGCCCCAGCATTTT
J gene: TRBJ1-2; clone size: NA; D gene: NA; V gene: TRBV25-1; CDR3 protein: CASSDWVIGYDYTF; CDR3 DNA: TGTGCCAGCAGTGATTGGGTCATTGGGTATGACTACACCTTC
J gene: TRBJ2-2; clone size: NA; D gene: NA; V gene: TRBV19; CDR3 protein: CASRLTRDTGELFF; CDR3 DNA: TGTGCCAGTAGACTGACCAGGGACACCGGGGAGCTGTTTTTT
J gene: TRBJ2-4; clone size: once; D gene: TRBD1; V gene: TRBV2; CDR3 protein: CASSSRQGRKNIQYF; CDR3 DNA: TGTGCCAGCAGCTCGCGACAGGGTCGGAAAAACATTCAGTACTTC
J gene: TRBJ1-6; clone size: NA; D gene: NA; V gene: TRBV6-6; CDR3 protein: CASSRQDNSPLHF; CDR3 DNA: TGTGCCAGCAGTAGACAGGATAATTCACCCCTCCACTTT
J gene: TRBJ2-7; clone size: NA; D gene: NA; V gene: TRBV10-2; CDR3 protein: CASSGAYEQYF; CDR3 DNA: TGCGCCAGCAGTGGAGCCTACGAGCAGTACTTC
J gene: TRBJ1-2; clone size: NA; D gene: NA; V gene: TRBV6-5; CDR3 protein: CASSRDGAYGYTF; CDR3 DNA: TGTGCCAGCAGCCGGGACGGGGCCTATGGCTACACCTTC
J gene: TRBJ2-2; clone size: NA; D gene: TRBD1; V gene: TRBV7-2; CDR3 protein: CASSLYRTGGLVGELFF; CDR3 DNA: TGTGCCAGCAGCTTATACAGGACAGGGGGCTTAGTCGGGGAGCTGTTTTTT
J gene: TRBJ1-3; clone size: NA; D gene: NA; V gene: TRBV6-6; CDR3 protein: CASSWVSHSGNTIYF; CDR3 DNA: TGTGCCAGCAGTTGGGTCAGCCACTCTGGAAACACCATATATTTT
J gene: TRBJ2-7; clone size: once; D gene: NA; V gene: TRBV6-1; CDR3 protein: CASSESSLGYYEQYF; CDR3 DNA: TGTGCCAGCAGTGAATCCTCACTCGGATACTACGAGCAGTACTTC
J gene: TRBJ2-1; clone size: NA; D gene: NA; V gene: TRBV4-1; CDR3 protein: CASSQAESAWQGIYNEQFF; CDR3 DNA: TGCGCCAGCAGCCAAGCAGAGTCAGCATGGCAGGGTATCTACAATGAGCAGTTCTTC
J gene: TRBJ1-4; clone size: NA; D gene: TRBD1; V gene: TRBV6-6; CDR3 protein: CASSLTQEGAAGKLFF; CDR3 DNA: TGTGCCAGCAGTTTGACCCAGGAGGGGGCGGCTGGAAAACTGTTTTTT
J gene: TRBJ1-4; clone size: once; D gene: TRBD1; V gene: TRBV6-5; CDR3 protein: CASRPGQRDEKLFF; CDR3 DNA: TGTGCCAGCAGACCGGGACAGCGGGATGAAAAACTGTTTTTT
J gene: TRBJ2-5; clone size: NA; D gene: NA; V gene: TRBV18; CDR3 protein: CASSPPGGTQYF; CDR3 DNA: TGTGCCAGCTCACCGCCCGGGGGGACCCAGTACTTC
J gene: TRBJ1-5; clone size: NA; D gene: TRBD1; V gene: TRBV27; CDR3 protein: CASSIGQGRQPQHF; CDR3 DNA: TGTGCCAGCAGTATAGGACAGGGGAGGCAGCCCCAGCATTTT
J gene: TRBJ1-5; clone size: once; D gene: TRBD1; V gene: TRBV30; CDR3 protein: CAWSVVGQGNQPQHF; CDR3 DNA: TGTGCCTGGAGTGTAGTGGGACAGGGCAATCAGCCCCAGCATTTT
J gene: TRBJ1-1; clone size: NA; D gene: NA; V gene: TRBV25-1; CDR3 protein: CASSEWVGDSNTEAFF; CDR3 DNA: TGTGCCAGCAGTGAATGGGTGGGGGACTCCAACACTGAAGCTTTCTTT
J gene: TRBJ2-7; clone size: few; D gene: NA; V gene: TRBV6-2/TRBV6-3; CDR3 protein: CASSYFGTQYEQYF; CDR3 DNA: TGTGCCAGCAGTTACTTCGGGACACAATACGAGCAGTACTTC
J gene: TRBJ1-2; clone size: NA; D gene: TRBD1; V gene: TRBV9; CDR3 protein: CASSGRDRGAGGYTF; CDR3 DNA: TGTGCCAGCAGCGGCCGGGACAGGGGGGCGGGGGGCTACACCTTC
J gene: TRBJ2-1; clone size: NA; D gene: TRBD2; V gene: TRBV6-2/TRBV6-3; CDR3 protein: CASSPKRVGGYNEQFF; CDR3 DNA: TGTGCCAGCAGCCCTAAGCGGGTGGGGGGGTACAATGAGCAGTTCTTC
J gene: TRBJ1-2; clone size: NA; D gene: NA; V gene: TRBV10-3; CDR3 protein: CAIGGAVYGYTF; CDR3 DNA: TGTGCCATCGGAGGGGCTGTTTATGGCTACACCTTC
J gene: TRBJ1-2; clone size: NA; D gene: TRBD1; V gene: TRBV5-6; CDR3 protein: CASSRDRGIGYTF; CDR3 DNA: TGTGCCAGCAGTCGGGACAGGGGGATTGGCTACACCTTC
J gene: TRBJ1-2; clone size: NA; D gene: NA; V gene: TRBV12-3/TRBV12-4; CDR3 protein: CASTLGGAEGYTF; CDR3 DNA: TGTGCCAGCACCCTGGGGGGGGCGGAGGGCTACACCTTC
J gene: TRBJ1-4; clone size: NA; D gene: NA; V gene: TRBV11-2; CDR3 protein: CASSLGPNEKLFF; CDR3 DNA: TGTGCCAGCAGCTTGGGACCTAATGAAAAACTGTTTTTT
J gene: TRBJ1-5; clone size: NA; D gene: NA; V gene: TRBV5-6; CDR3 protein: CASSVQTYSNQPQHF; CDR3 DNA: TGTGCCAGCAGCGTACAGACTTATAGCAATCAGCCCCAGCATTTT
J gene: TRBJ1-2; clone size: NA; D gene: TRBD1; V gene: TRBV6-2/TRBV6-3; CDR3 protein: CASSQTGYYGYTF; CDR3 DNA: TGTGCCAGCAGTCAGACAGGGTACTATGGCTACACCTTC
J gene: TRBJ2-1; clone size: NA; D gene: NA; V gene: TRBV6-2/TRBV6-3; CDR3 protein: CASSYPLTPIARRKVGGEQFF; CDR3 DNA: TGTGCCAGCAGTTACCCTTTAACCCCGATAGCGAGGAGGAAAGTGGGCGGTGAGCAGTTCTTC
J gene: TRBJ2-7; clone size: NA; D gene: NA; V gene: TRBV28; CDR3 protein: CASSFSSAMLYEQYF; CDR3 DNA: TGTGCCAGCAGTTTCTCCAGCGCTATGTTATACGAGCAGTACTTC
J gene: TRBJ1-2; clone size: NA; D gene: NA; V gene: TRBV6-5; CDR3 protein: CASSYWSSNYGYTF; CDR3 DNA: TGTGCCAGCAGTTATTGGTCCAGCAACTATGGCTACACCTTC
J gene: TRBJ1-6; clone size: NA; D gene: NA; V gene: TRBV7-3; CDR3 protein: CASSLSGQDNSPLHF; CDR3 DNA: TGTGCCAGCAGCTTAAGCGGTCAAGATAATTCACCCCTCCACTTT
J gene: TRBJ1-5; clone size: NA; D gene: NA; V gene: TRBV10-3; CDR3 protein: CAISESSGENQPQHF; CDR3 DNA: TGTGCCATCAGTGAATCGTCGGGGGAAAATCAGCCCCAGCATTTT
J gene: TRBJ1-1; clone size: NA; D gene: NA; V gene: TRBV5-5; CDR3 protein: CASSLTVGINTEAFF; CDR3 DNA: TGTGCCAGCAGCTTGACGGTGGGGATCAACACTGAAGCTTTCTTT
J gene: TRBJ2-6; clone size: NA; D gene: NA; V gene: TRBV14; CDR3 protein: CASSQGWRSGANVLTF; CDR3 DNA: TGTGCCAGCAGCCAAGGTTGGCGGAGTGGGGCCAACGTCCTGACTTTC
J gene: TRBJ1-1; clone size: NA; D gene: NA; V gene: TRBV7-2; CDR3 protein: CASSLTGEGRGEAFF; CDR3 DNA: TGTGCCAGCAGCTTAACCGGCGAGGGGCGGGGAGAAGCTTTCTTT
J gene: TRBJ2-5; clone size: NA; D gene: NA; V gene: TRBV4-3; CDR3 protein: CASSQGVQETQYF; CDR3 DNA: TGCGCCAGCAGCCAAGGGGTCCAAGAGACCCAGTACTTC
J gene: TRBJ2-1; clone size: once; D gene: NA; V gene: TRBV9; CDR3 protein: CASSVSGTYNEQFF; CDR3 DNA: TGTGCCAGCAGCGTCTCTGGAACCTACAATGAGCAGTTCTTC
J gene: TRBJ1-2; clone size: NA; D gene: TRBD1; V gene: TRBV30; CDR3 protein: CACTGTGNYGYTF; CDR3 DNA: TGTGCCTGTACCGGGACAGGGAACTATGGCTACACCTTC
J gene: TRBJ1-2; clone size: NA; D gene: TRBD1; V gene: TRBV7-9; CDR3 protein: CASSQQGAHGYTF; CDR3 DNA: TGTGCCAGCAGCCAGCAGGGGGCCCATGGCTACACCTTC
J gene: TRBJ2-6; clone size: NA; D gene: NA; V gene: TRBV5-1; CDR3 protein: CASSTGPSGANVLTF; CDR3 DNA: TGCGCCAGCAGCACTGGGCCATCTGGGGCCAACGTCCTGACTTTC